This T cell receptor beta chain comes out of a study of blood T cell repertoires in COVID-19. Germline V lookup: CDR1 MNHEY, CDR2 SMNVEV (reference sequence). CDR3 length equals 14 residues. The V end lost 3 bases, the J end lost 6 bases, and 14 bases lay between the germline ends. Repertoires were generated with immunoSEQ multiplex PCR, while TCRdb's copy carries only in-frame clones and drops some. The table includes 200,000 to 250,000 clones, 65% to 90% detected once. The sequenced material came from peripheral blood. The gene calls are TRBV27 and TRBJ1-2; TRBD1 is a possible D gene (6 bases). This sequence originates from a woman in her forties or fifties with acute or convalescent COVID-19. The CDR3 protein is CASSLAPRGNGYTF. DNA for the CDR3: TGTGCCAGCAGTTTGGCCCCAAGGGGGAATGGCTACACCTTC.